This T cell receptor (beta chain) was sequenced in a study of blood T cell repertoires in COVID-19. Study-level information: Sites across the United States, Italy and Spain contributed samples from acute and convalescent COVID-19. Sources were T cells, B-cell-depleted T cells, or PBMCs; the material itself was cDNA or gDNA.

Original data processing: Estimation of nucleated cell counts was performed using reference gene primer amplification. Using immunoSEQ multiplex PCR, the repertoire was profiled, and TCRdb retains in-frame clones only, with some absent. V and J calls and clone size are as listed in that table; D and trimming were resolved from the DNA. This sample carries about 140,000 clones, approximately 87% of them seen once, and the ten largest clones take roughly 4%. With V trimmed by 3 bases and J by 6 bases, 11 bases remained unmatched. Germline V gene lookup returns CDR1 SQVTM and CDR2 ANQGSEA. The CDR3 is 15 residues long.

V usage is TRBV29-1 and J usage is TRBJ1-2, with 9 positions matching TRBD1. The sequenced sample was peripheral blood. This clonotype originated in a middle-aged woman with acute or convalescent COVID-19. CDR3 bases: TGCAGCGTTGAGGGGGCCGGGACAGGGTCTGATGGCTACACCTTC. Translating gives CSVEGAGTGSDGYTF.